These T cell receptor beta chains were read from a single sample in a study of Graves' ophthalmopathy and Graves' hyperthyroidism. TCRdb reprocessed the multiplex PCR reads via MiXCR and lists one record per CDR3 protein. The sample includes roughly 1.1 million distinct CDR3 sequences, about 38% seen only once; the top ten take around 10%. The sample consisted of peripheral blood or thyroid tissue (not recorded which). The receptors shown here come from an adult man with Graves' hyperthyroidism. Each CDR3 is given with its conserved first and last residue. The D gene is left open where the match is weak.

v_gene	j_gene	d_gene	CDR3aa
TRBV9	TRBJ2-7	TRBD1	CASSPSGQASYEQYF
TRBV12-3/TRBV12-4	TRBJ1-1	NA	CASRLGRGITEAFF
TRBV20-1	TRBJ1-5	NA	CSARGWSSNQPQHF
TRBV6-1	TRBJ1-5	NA	CASSELEGGNQPQHF
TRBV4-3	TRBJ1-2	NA	CASSQDGGNWGYTF
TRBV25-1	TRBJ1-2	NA	CASSFAGGHHYGYTF
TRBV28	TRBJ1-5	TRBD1	CASKGHRGPNQPQHF
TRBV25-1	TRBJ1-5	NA	CASSLQAQGPQHF
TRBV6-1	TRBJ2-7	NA	CASRDTGARSGQYF
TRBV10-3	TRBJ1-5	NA	CASSYTAGGSNQPQHF
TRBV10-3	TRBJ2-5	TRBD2	CASMSSGRGRETQYF
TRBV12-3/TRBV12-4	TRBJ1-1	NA	CASTVEVNTEAFF
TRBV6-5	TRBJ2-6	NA	CASSETRLSSGANVLTF
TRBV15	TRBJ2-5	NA	CATSRDLEGLETQYF
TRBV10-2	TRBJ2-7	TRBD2	CASSAQTGLAGAYEQYF
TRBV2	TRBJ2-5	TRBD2	CASSYRAGVELGKTQYF
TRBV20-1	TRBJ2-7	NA	CSAGHLASEQYF
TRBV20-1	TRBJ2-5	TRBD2	CSANPLADRGTQYF
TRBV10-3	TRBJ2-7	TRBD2	CAISESRGLAGSPREQYF
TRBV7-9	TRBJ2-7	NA	CASRTPGTVDYEQYF
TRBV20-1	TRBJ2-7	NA	CSAPDSSYEQYF
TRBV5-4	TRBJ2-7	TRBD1	CASSWDRNSLEQYF
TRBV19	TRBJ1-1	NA	CASQDTQNTEAFF
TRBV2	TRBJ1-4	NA	CASSPHRSQEKLFF
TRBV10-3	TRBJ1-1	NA	CAIMPGDLNTEAFF
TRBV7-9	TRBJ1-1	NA	CASSQRPSAPLNTEAFF
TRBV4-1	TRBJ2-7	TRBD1	CASSQDEIGQGWYEQYF
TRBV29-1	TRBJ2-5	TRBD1	CSPPRDSESQYF
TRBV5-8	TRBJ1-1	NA	CASSFGTSEAFF
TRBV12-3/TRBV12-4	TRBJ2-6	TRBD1	CASSIPGQTSGANVLTF
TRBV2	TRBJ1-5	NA	CASKNSDQPQHF
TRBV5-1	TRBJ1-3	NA	CASSPVGSGNTIYF
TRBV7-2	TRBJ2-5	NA	CASNGGGSLKETQYF
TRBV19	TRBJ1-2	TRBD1	CASSISGQGINYGYTF
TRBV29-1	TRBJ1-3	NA	CSVDLGRNTIYF
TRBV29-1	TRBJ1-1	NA	CSVEWLQGLDTEAFF
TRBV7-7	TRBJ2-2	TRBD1	CASSTGTAYELFF
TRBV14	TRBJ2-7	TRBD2	CASSPGLAVVSEQYF
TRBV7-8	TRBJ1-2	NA	CASSIISRGPSYGYTF
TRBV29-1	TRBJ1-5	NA	CSVQGEVQPQHF
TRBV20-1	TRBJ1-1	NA	CSASPLIAEAFF
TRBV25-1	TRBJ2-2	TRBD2	CASRGGWSTRDTGELFF
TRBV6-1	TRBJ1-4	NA	CASSRTKDEKLFF
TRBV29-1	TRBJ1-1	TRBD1	CSGDRGAGEAFF
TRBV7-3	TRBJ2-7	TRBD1	CASSPSQGQRSYEQYF
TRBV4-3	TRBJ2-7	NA	CASSQGSEGYEQYF
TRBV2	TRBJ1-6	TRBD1	CASSKRDRGSYNSPLHF
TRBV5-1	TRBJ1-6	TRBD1	CASSGEGDRDFRTYNSPLHF
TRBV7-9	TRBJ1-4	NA	CASRRPDEKLFF
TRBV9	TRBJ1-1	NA	CASSVSEISAEAFF
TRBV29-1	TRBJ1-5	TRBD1	CSVGQGVQPQHF
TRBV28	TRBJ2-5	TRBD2	CASSGLAGIRETQYF
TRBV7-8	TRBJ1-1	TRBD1	CASSLARGRQGTEAFF
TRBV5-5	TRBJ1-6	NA	CASSLWVAGDSPLHF
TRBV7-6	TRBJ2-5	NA	CASSLTGPETQYF
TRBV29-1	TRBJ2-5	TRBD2	CSVSSGGAETQYF